Presented here are 10 T cell receptor beta chains from one specimen sequenced in a study of cytomegalovirus exposure and HLA in healthy donors. 60 Vbeta and 13 Jbeta primers were used in PCR. Repertoires were generated with immunoSEQ multiplex PCR, while TCRdb's copy carries only in-frame clones and drops some. In all, the sample yields 150,000 or so clones. Source material: PBMCs. Source of these receptors: a woman in her 50s in good health and CMV-seronegative.

The chain has TRBV4-3 and TRBJ1-3; D uncertain. Trimming took 0 bases from V and 0 from J, leaving 9 bases between them. Germline CDR1 LGHNA, CDR2 YSLEER. This CDR3 contains 16 residues. CDR3 sequence (DNA): TGCGCCAGCAGCCAAGATGTACGGAGCTCTGGAAACACCATATATTTT. As protein: CASSQDVRSSGNTIYF.

The chain has TRBV30 and TRBJ2-5; unclear D gene. CDR1 and CDR2 (germline): GTSNPN, SVGIG (reference sequence). CDR3 length equals 14 residues. The V end was cut by 0 bases, the J end by 1 base, with 9 bases between. CDR3 protein: CAWSVGSPQETQYF. The CDR3 DNA follows: TGTGCCTGGAGTGTAGGTAGCCCCCAAGAGACCCAGTACTTC.

CDR3 in DNA: TGTGCCAGCAGCCGCCGGGACAGGAATAATTCACCCCTCCACTTT. This codes for CASSRRDRNNSPLHF. This chain joins TRBV7-3 and TRBJ1-6, with 8 bases that match TRBD1. The V gene's germline CDR1 is SGHTA and CDR2 FQGTGA. The CDR3 loop spans 15 amino acids. J gave up 5 bases and V 5 bases, and 5 bases lay outside the gene matches.

The chain combines TRBV6-1 with TRBJ2-3; a possible D gene is TRBD1 (6 bases). V lost 1 base, J lost 6 bases, and 14 bases lay in between. Germline assignment: CDR1 MNHNS and CDR2 SASEGT. This CDR3 contains 15 residues. The CDR3 protein is CASSEGMQGFDTQYF. The CDR3 region has the DNA TGTGCCAGCAGTGAAGGAATGCAGGGGTTTGATACGCAGTATTTT.

In DNA form, the CDR3 reads TGCGCCAGCAGCCAAGCGAGTGGGACCCAGTACTTC. Translation: CASSQASGTQYF. The V call is TRBV4-1, the J call TRBJ2-5, with D unresolved. The V gene lost 1 base and the J gene lost 7 bases, with 7 bases spanning the gap. The CDR3 spans 12 residues. Germline CDR1 is MGHRA and CDR2 is YSYEKL.

V and J are TRBV18 and TRBJ2-5; the D gene is possibly TRBD1 (6 bases). Germline V gene lookup returns CDR1 KGHSH and CDR2 LQKENI. V dropped 8 bases and J dropped 11 bases, with 24 bases sitting between them. The CDR3 runs to 14 residues. The CDR3, as DNA: TGTGCCAGCGCCTCCTTTCAATCAGGGGAAGAGCAGTACTTC. This sequence encodes CASASFQSGEEQYF. Full variable domain (outside the CDR3, taken from reference TRBV18 and TRBJ2-5): NAGVMQNPRHLVRRRGQEARLRCSPMKGHSHVYWYRQLPEEGLKFMVYLQKENIIDESGMPKERFSAEFPKEGPSILRIQQVVRGDSAAYFCASASFQSGEEQYFGPGTRLLVL.

The V and J genes are TRBV28 and TRBJ2-1; TRBD2 is a possible D gene (6 bases). The CDR3 sequence is 15 residues long. CDR1 and CDR2 from the germline V gene are MDHEN and SYDVKM. V was clipped by 10 bases and J by 4 bases, with 20 bases between them. The CDR3 coding sequence is TGTGCCACCGGACCCCGGAGGGAGGCGTACAATGAGCAGTTCTTC. Protein product: CATGPRREAYNEQFF. Full variable domain (rest looked up from reference TRBV28 and TRBJ2-1): DVKVTQSSRYLVKRTGEKVFLECVQDMDHENMFWYRQDPGLGLRLIYFSYDVKMKEKGDIPEGYSVSREKKERFSLILESASTNQTSMYLCATGPRREAYNEQFFGPGTRLTVL.

The V call is TRBV7-2, the J call TRBJ2-7; TRBD2 might be the D (6 bases). The germline gives CDR1 SGHTA, CDR2 FQGNSA. V was trimmed by 2 bases and J by 1 base, leaving 12 bases between them. This CDR3 is 15 amino acids long. The CDR3 loop reads CASSLSSGISYEQYF. The DNA for the CDR3 is TGTGCCAGCAGCTTAAGTAGCGGAATATCCTACGAGCAGTACTTC. The variable domain in full, with the rest retrieved from reference TRBV7-2 and TRBJ2-7, is GAGVSQSPSNKVTEKGKDVELRCDPISGHTALYWYRQSLGQGLEFLIYFQGNSAPDKSGLPSDRFSAERTGGSVSTLTIQRTQQEDSAVYLCASSLSSGISYEQYFGPGTRLTVT.

This chain connects TRBV9 to TRBJ1-3; D remains ambiguous. CDR1 SGDLS and CDR2 YYNGEE come from the germline V gene. With 4 bases removed from V and 0 bases from J, the gap between germline ends came to 5 bases. The CDR3 is 13 amino acids. CDR3 coding DNA: TGTGCCAGCAGCCCTACCTCTGGAAACACCATATATTTT. It translates to CASSPTSGNTIYF.

CDR3 sequence: CASRRTGGNHQPQHF. In DNA, the CDR3 is TGTGCCAGCAGAAGGACAGGGGGAAATCATCAGCCCCAGCATTTT. This chain links TRBV28 with TRBJ1-5; 10 nucleotides agree with TRBD1. The V and J ends lost 6 bases and 5 bases, in that order; junction bases with no gene match: 7. This CDR3 is built from 15 residues. The germline V gene encodes CDR1 MDHEN and CDR2 SYDVKM.